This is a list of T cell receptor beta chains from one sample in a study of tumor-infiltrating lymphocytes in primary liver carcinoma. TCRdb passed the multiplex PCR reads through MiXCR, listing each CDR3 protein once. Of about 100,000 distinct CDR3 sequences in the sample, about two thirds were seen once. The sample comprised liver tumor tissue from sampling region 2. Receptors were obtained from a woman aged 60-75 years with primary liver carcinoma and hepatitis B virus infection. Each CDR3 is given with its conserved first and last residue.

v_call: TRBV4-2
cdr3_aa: CDSSQDRGGVGTYKQYF

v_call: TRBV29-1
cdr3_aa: CSVFRTDQETQYF

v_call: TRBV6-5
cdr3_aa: CASSRSGQGLGEQYF

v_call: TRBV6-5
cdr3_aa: CASSYSLSGSRSTQYF

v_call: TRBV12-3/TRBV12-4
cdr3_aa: CASSSDGGRDRYYEQYF

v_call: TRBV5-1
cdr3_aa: CASSFNAVGSGRAYEQYF

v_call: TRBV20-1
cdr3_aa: CSARVPGGLNTEAFF

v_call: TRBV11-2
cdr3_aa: CAGSSDPTGTYEQYF

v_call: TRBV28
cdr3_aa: CASNSRRTGGGYGYTF

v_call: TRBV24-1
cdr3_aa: CATSVGSTDTQYF

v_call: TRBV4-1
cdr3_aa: CANSPIQPRTDTQYF

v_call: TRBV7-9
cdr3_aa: CAISVINKGYEQYF

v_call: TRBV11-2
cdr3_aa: CASRSTGGIETQYF

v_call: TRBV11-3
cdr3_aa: CASSLGRGEYDVDEQFF

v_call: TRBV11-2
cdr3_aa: CVSSLSAPLGNIQYF

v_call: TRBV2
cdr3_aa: CASSRSSGSPNEQFF

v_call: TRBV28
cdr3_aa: CAILSGTPGGNEQFF

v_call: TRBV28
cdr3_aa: CASSPTGLAGGCDEQYF

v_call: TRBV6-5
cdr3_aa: CASSYSLVSNQPQHF

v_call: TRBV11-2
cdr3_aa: CASNPYSKYREQFF

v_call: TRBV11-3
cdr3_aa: CASTLRTGTDTQYF